Listed below are T cell receptor beta chains from one sample, sequenced in a study of T cell changes during pregnancy in multiple sclerosis. Data came from immunoSEQ multiplex PCR; TCRdb stores just in-frame clones and leaves some out. The data show fewer than 85,000 clones, with 85% to 95% seen just once and less than 3.5% held by the top ten. The sequencing here drew on peripheral blood, taken in the third trimester of pregnancy. Receptors originate from a female donor in good health, enrolled as a control in a pregnancy study. Each CDR3 is given with its conserved first and last residue. D genes are given only for firm matches. Some rows mark clone size as missing; the rest say once, few, many or name a class of expanded clone.

size,J,V,D,CDR3,DNA
.,TRBJ2-3,TRBV7-2,.,CASSRGTGASGARDTQYF,TGTGCCAGCAGCAGGGGGACAGGGGCTAGCGGGGCCCGGGATACGCAGTATTTT
few,TRBJ1-2,TRBV19,.,CASSLAYYGYTF,TGTGCCAGTAGTTTAGCTTACTATGGCTACACCTTC
.,TRBJ1-5,TRBV4-2,TRBD1,CASSQGQGDQPQHF,TGTGCCAGCAGCCAAGGACAGGGGGATCAGCCCCAGCATTTT
once,TRBJ2-5,TRBV5-1,.,CASSTHVQGGETQYF,TGCGCCAGCAGCACACACGTCCAGGGAGGAGAGACCCAGTACTTC
once,TRBJ2-1,TRBV7-2,TRBD2,CASSPAGTYNEQFF,TGTGCCAGCAGCCCAGCGGGAACATACAATGAGCAGTTCTTC
once,TRBJ2-6,TRBV29-1,.,CSAPIAPGANVLTF,TGCAGCGCCCCGATTGCGCCCGGGGCCAACGTCCTGACTTTC
.,TRBJ1-5,TRBV5-6,.,CASSLRGSNQPQHF,TGTGCCAGCAGCTTGAGGGGGTCCAATCAGCCCCAGCATTTT
.,TRBJ1-1,TRBV5-8,.,CASSPGSEAFF,TGTGCCAGCAGCCCCGGTAGTGAAGCTTTCTTT
once,TRBJ2-7,TRBV10-3,TRBD1,CAIRRTGGIHEQYF,TGTGCCATCAGGCGGACAGGGGGGATTCACGAGCAGTACTTC
once,TRBJ2-4,TRBV7-2,.,CASSWGGRGLNVAKNIQYF,TGTGCCAGCAGCTGGGGGGGCAGGGGCCTCAACGTAGCCAAAAACATTCAGTACTTC
.,TRBJ2-7,TRBV14,TRBD2,CASSQTSGIIYEQYF,TGTGCCAGCAGCCAGACTAGCGGGATAATCTACGAGCAGTACTTC
.,TRBJ1-5,TRBV29-1,TRBD1,CSVIYRGGQPQHF,TGCAGCGTTATATACAGGGGGGGACAGCCCCAGCATTTT
.,TRBJ1-6,TRBV5-6,.,CASSLRDTSSYNSPLHF,TGTGCCAGCAGCCTCCGGGACACGAGCTCCTATAATTCACCCCTCCACTTT
once,TRBJ2-7,TRBV6-5,TRBD1,CASSYLGTGGLKEQYF,TGTGCCAGCAGTTACCTGGGGACAGGGGGTCTTAAAGAGCAGTACTTC
.,TRBJ2-7,TRBV11-2,TRBD2,CASSLDWAGTSVPYEQYF,TGTGCCAGCAGCTTAGATTGGGCAGGGACTAGCGTACCCTACGAGCAGTACTTC
.,TRBJ1-1,TRBV19,TRBD1,CASSSPNRAGGNTEAFF,TGTGCCAGTAGTAGCCCCAACAGGGCAGGGGGGAACACTGAAGCTTTCTTT
.,TRBJ2-7,TRBV27,.,CASSLRGPYEQYF,TGTGCCAGCAGTTTGCGAGGCCCCTACGAGCAGTACTTC
.,TRBJ2-7,TRBV7-9,TRBD1,CASSRTGALSYEQYF,TGTGCCAGCAGCCGGACAGGGGCCCTATCCTACGAGCAGTACTTC
.,TRBJ2-7,TRBV19,.,CASRPPAGPPYEQYF,TGTGCCAGTAGACCCCCAGCAGGGCCCCCCTACGAGCAGTACTTC
.,TRBJ2-3,TRBV2,TRBD2,CASIGSGGGPSTDTQYF,TGTGCCAGCATTGGGAGCGGGGGAGGACCAAGCACAGATACGCAGTATTTT
.,TRBJ2-2,TRBV9,TRBD1,CASSPRTGAVSNTGELFF,TGTGCCAGCAGCCCCCGGACAGGGGCGGTCTCAAACACCGGGGAGCTGTTTTTT
.,TRBJ2-3,TRBV27,.,CASSLQFSLKEASTDTQYF,TGTGCCAGCAGTTTACAATTTTCTTTGAAGGAGGCTAGCACAGATACGCAGTATTTT
once,TRBJ2-7,TRBV7-6,.,CASSLIDAGADEQYF,TGTGCCAGCAGCTTAATCGATGCAGGGGCCGACGAGCAGTACTTC
.,TRBJ2-5,TRBV9,TRBD2,CASSDGLVETQYF,TGTGCCAGCAGCGACGGACTAGTAGAGACCCAGTACTTC
.,TRBJ2-2,TRBV5-1,TRBD2,CASSALAGNTGELFF,TGCGCCAGCAGTGCACTAGCGGGGAACACCGGGGAGCTGTTTTTT
.,TRBJ1-6,TRBV2,.,CASSAGGAGNSPLHF,TGTGCCAGCTCCGCGGGGGGCGCCGGGAATTCACCCCTCCACTTT
.,TRBJ2-7,TRBV19,TRBD1,CASSPGQVYEQYF,TGTGCCAGTAGTCCCGGACAGGTCTACGAGCAGTACTTC
.,TRBJ1-1,TRBV11-3,.,CASSRSPRGEAFF,TGTGCCAGCAGCCGTTCCCCTAGGGGTGAAGCTTTCTTT
.,TRBJ2-7,TRBV5-6,.,CASSLDYYEQYF,TGTGCCAGCAGCTTGGACTACTACGAGCAGTACTTC
.,TRBJ2-3,TRBV5-6,TRBD2,CASSVSGRDIRDTQYF,TGTGCCAGCAGCGTTAGCGGGAGGGATATCCGGGATACGCAGTATTTT
.,TRBJ1-1,TRBV7-9,TRBD1,CASSQAWDRGGGEAFF,TGTGCCAGCAGCCAGGCCTGGGACAGGGGCGGGGGTGAAGCTTTCTTT
.,TRBJ1-2,TRBV28,TRBD1,CASSSRPGQTFYGYTF,TGTGCCAGCAGTTCACGTCCGGGACAGACTTTTTATGGCTACACCTTC
.,TRBJ2-3,TRBV27,TRBD2,CASSFISGRSGDTQYF,TGTGCCAGCAGTTTTATAAGCGGGAGGTCAGGGGATACGCAGTATTTT
.,TRBJ1-1,TRBV5-1,TRBD1,CASSPGTGVGTEAFF,TGCGCCAGCAGCCCCGGGACAGGGGTCGGCACTGAAGCTTTCTTT
.,TRBJ1-6,TRBV21-1,.,CASSNGGLTYNSPLHF,TGTGCCAGCAGCAACGGGGGTCTCACCTATAATTCACCCCTCCACTTT
.,TRBJ1-1,TRBV28,TRBD1,CATSDRAEAFF,TGTGCCACCTCAGACAGGGCTGAAGCTTTCTTT